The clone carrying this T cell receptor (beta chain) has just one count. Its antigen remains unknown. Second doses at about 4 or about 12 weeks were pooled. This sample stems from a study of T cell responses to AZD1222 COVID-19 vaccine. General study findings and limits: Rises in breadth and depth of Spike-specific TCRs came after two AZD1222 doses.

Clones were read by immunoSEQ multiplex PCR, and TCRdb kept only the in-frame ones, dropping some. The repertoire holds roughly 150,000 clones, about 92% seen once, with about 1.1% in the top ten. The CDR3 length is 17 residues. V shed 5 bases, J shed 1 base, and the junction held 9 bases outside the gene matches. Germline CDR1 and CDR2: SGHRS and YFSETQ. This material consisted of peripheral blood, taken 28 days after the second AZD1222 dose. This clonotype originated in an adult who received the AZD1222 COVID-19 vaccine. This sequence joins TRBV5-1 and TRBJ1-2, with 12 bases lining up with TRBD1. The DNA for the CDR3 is TGCGCCAGCAGTCGAGGGGACAGGGGGCGATTTAACTATGGCTACACCTTC. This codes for CASSRGDRGRFNYGYTF.